These 2 T cell receptor beta chains were sequenced from one sample in a study of vaccination effects on CD4 cells after COVID-19. Sequencing in the ViraFEST assay came after antigen-specific CD4+ T cells had been expanded with viral peptide pools, which were used to stimulate PBMC. When around nine days of culture had elapsed, CD4+ T cells were isolated. Nobody among the vaccine recipients had prior SARS-CoV-2 infection (nucleocapsid antibodies were negative). Sequenced by immunoSEQ multiplex PCR; TCRdb stores in-frame clones only, minus some. The sample contains about 20,000 clones, around three quarters of which appear only once. These TCRs are of unknown antigen specificity. The material sequenced was CD4+ T cells from PBMCs cultured with HCoV-NL63 spike peptides, taken before COVID-19 vaccination. These receptors were taken from a human donor who received a COVID-19 vaccine.

The chain links TRBV19 to TRBJ2-5; the match to TRBD2 covers 10 bases. Germline V gene sequence: CDR1 LNHDA, CDR2 SQIVND (reference sequence). The V and J ends lost 1 base and 5 bases, in that order; junction bases with no gene match: 16. The CDR3 is 19 amino acids. CDR3 protein: CASSIVFVSGTSGVETQYF. The CDR3 nucleotides are TGTGCCAGTAGTATAGTTTTTGTTTCGGGTACTAGCGGGGTTGAGACCCAGTACTTC.

The chain is built from TRBV11-2 and TRBJ2-5, with 9 bases fitting TRBD2. Germline CDR1 SGHAT, CDR2 FQNNGV. The CDR3 contains 16 residues. Trimming removed 6 bases from V and 2 bases from J; junction bases left unmatched: 10. CDR3 sequence reads: CASRLGRGGLQETQYF. In DNA form, the CDR3 reads TGTGCCAGCAGACTGGGGCGGGGGGGCCTTCAAGAGACCCAGTACTTC.